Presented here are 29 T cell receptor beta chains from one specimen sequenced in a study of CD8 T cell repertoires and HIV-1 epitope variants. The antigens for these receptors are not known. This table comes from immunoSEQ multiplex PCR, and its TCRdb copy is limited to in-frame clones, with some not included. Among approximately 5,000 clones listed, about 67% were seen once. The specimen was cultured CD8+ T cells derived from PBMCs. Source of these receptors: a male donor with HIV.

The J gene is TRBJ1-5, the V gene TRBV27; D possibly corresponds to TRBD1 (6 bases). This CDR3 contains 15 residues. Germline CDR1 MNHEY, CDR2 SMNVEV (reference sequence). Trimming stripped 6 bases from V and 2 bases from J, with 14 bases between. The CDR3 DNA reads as TGTGCCAGCAGCCGGACCAGGGGTGGCAATCAGCCCCAGCATTTT. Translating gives CASSRTRGGNQPQHF.

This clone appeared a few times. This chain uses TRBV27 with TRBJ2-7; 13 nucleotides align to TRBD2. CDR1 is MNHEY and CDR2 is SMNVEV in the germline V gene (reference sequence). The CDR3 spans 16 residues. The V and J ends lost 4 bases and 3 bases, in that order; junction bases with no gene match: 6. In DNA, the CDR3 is TGTGCCAGCAGTTCCCCGACTAGCGGGAGGTTCTACGAGCAGTACTTC. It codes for CASSSPTSGRFYEQYF.

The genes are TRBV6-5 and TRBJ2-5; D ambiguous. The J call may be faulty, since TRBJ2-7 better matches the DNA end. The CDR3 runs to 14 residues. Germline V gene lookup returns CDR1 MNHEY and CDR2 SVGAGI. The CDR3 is CASSPGSGLGEQYF. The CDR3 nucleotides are TGTGCCAGCAGCCCCGGATCAGGTCTGGGCGAGCAGTACTTC.

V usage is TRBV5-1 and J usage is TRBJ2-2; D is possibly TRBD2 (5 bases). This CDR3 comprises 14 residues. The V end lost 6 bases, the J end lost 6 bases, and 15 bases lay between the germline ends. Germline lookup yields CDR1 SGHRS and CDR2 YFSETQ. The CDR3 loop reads CASNERAGAGELFF. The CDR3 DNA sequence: TGCGCCAGCAATGAGAGGGCGGGCGCCGGGGAGCTGTTTTTT.

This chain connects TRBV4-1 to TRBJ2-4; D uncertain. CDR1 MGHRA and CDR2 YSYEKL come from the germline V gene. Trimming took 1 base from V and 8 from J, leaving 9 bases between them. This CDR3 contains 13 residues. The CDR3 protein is CASSQGVSDIQYF. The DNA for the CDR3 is TGCGCCAGCAGCCAAGGGGTGTCGGACATTCAGTACTTC.

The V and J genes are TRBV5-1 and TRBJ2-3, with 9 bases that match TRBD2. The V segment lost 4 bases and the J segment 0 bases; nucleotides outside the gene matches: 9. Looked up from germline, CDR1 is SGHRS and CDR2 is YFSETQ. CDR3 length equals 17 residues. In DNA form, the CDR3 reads TGCGCCAGCAGCCCCGGTGTAGCGGGAGCTAGCACAGATACGCAGTATTTT. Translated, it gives CASSPGVAGASTDTQYF.

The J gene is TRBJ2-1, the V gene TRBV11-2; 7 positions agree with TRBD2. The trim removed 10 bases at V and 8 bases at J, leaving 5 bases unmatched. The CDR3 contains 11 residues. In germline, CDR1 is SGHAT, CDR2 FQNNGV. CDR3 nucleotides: TGTGCCATCTCTAGCGGAGATGAGCAGTTCTTC. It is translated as CAISSGDEQFF.

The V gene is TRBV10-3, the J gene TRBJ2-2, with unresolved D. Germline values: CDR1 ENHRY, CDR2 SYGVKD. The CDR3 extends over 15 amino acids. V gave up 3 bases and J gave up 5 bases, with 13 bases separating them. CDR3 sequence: CAISENLGVTGELFF. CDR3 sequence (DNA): TGTGCCATCAGTGAAAATCTAGGCGTTACCGGGGAGCTGTTTTTT.

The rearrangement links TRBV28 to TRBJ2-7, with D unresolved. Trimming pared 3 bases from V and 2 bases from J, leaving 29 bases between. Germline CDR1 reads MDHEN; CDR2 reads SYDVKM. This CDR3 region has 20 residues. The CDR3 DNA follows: TGTGCCAGCAGTTTCCCCCCCCCTAGTCCCAATACACCTACCACCTACGAGCAGTACTTC. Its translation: CASSFPPPSPNTPTTYEQYF.

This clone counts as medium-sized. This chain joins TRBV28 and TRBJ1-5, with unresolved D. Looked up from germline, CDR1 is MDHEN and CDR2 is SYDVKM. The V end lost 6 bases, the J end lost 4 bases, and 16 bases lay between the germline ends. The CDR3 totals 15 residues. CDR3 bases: TGTGCCAGCAGCCCCGTCGGGGAGACAAATCAGCCCCAGCATTTT. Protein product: CASSPVGETNQPQHF. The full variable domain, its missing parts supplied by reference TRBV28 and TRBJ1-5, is DVKVTQSSRYLVKRTGEKVFLECVQDMDHENMFWYRQDPGLGLRLIYFSYDVKMKEKGDIPEGYSVSREKKERFSLILESASTNQTSMYLCASSPVGETNQPQHFGDGTRLSIL.

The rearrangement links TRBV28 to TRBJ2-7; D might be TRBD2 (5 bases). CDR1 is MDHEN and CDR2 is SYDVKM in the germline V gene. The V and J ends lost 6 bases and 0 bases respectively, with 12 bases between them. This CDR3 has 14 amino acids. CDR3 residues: CASRLSGSSYEQYF. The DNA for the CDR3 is TGTGCCAGCAGATTAAGCGGAAGCTCCTACGAGCAGTACTTC.

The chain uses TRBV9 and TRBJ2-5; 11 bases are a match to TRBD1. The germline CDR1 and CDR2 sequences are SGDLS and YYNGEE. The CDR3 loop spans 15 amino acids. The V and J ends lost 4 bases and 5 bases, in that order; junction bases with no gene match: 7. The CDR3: CASSLGGTGGETQYF. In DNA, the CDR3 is TGTGCCAGCAGCCTAGGAGGGACAGGGGGGGAGACCCAGTACTTC.

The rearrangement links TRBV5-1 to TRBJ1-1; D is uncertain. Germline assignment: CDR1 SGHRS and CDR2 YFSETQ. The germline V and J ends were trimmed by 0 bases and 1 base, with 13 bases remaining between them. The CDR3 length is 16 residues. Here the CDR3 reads CASSLAFSGSNTEAFF. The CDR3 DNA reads TGCGCCAGCAGCTTGGCCTTCTCTGGGTCGAACACTGAAGCTTTCTTT.

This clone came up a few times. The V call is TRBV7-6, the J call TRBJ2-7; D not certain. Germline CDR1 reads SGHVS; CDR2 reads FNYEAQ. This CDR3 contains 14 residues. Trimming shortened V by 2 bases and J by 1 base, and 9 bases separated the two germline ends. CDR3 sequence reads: CASSLLDGSYEQYF. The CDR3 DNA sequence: TGTGCCAGCAGCTTACTGGACGGATCCTACGAGCAGTACTTC.

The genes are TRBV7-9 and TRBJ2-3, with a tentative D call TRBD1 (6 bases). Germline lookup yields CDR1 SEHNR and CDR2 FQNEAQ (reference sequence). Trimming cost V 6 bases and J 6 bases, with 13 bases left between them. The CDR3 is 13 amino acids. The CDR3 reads CASSFHRADTQYF. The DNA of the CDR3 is TGTGCCAGCAGTTTCCACAGGGCGGATACGCAGTATTTT.

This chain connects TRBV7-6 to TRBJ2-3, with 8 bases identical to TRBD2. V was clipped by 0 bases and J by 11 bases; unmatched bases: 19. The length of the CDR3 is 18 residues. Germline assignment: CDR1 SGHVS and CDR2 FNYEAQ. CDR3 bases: TGTGCCAGCAGCTTAGCGCCCGGGGCTAGCGGGCCCCTTGGGGGGCAGTATTTT. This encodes CASSLAPGASGPLGGQYF.

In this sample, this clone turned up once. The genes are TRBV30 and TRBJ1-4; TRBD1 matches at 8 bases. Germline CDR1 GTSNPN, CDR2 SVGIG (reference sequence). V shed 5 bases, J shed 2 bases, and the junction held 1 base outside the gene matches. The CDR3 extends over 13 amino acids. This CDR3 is CAWGTGTNEKLFF. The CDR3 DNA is TGTGCCTGGGGGACAGGTACTAATGAAAAACTGTTTTTT.

The CDR3 region has the DNA TGTGCCAGCACAACCCTCGGGACAACTAATGAAAAACTGTTTTTT. Translation: CASTTLGTTNEKLFF. The rearrangement uses TRBV6-1 and TRBJ1-4, with D hard to call. Looked up from germline, CDR1 is MNHNS and CDR2 is SASEGT. The CDR3 loop spans 15 amino acids. Trimming took 7 bases from V and 0 from J, leaving 12 bases between them.

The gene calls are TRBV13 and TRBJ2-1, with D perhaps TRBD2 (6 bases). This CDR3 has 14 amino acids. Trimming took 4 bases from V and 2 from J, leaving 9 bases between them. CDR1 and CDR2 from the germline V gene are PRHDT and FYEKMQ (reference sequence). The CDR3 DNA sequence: TGTGCCAGCAGCTCCGGGGGACCCTACAATGAGCAGTTCTTC. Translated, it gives CASSSGGPYNEQFF.

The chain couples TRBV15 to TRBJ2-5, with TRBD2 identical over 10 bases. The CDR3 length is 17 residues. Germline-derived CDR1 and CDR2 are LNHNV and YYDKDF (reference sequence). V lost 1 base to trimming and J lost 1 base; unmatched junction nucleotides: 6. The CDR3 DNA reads TGTGCCACCAGCAGAGCACTTGGACTAGCGGCCCAAGAGACCCAGTACTTC. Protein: CATSRALGLAAQETQYF.

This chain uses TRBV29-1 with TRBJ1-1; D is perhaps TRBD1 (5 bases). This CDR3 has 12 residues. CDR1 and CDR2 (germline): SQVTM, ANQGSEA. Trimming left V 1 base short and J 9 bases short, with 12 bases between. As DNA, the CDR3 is TGCAGCGTTGAAGGGGGGGGGACTAAAGCTTTCTTT. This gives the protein CSVEGGGTKAFF.

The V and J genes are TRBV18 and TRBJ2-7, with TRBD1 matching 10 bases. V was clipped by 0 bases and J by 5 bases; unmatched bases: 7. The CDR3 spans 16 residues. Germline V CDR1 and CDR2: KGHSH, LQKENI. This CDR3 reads CASSPPPGQGLDEQYF. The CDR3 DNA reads TGTGCCAGCTCACCACCGCCGGGACAGGGGTTGGACGAGCAGTACTTC.

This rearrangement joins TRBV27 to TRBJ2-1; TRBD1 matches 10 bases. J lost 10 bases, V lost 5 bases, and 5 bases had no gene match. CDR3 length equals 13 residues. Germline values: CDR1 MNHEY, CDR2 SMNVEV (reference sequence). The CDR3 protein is CASSAGTGVEQFF. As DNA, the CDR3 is TGTGCCAGCAGTGCCGGGACAGGGGTCGAGCAGTTCTTC.

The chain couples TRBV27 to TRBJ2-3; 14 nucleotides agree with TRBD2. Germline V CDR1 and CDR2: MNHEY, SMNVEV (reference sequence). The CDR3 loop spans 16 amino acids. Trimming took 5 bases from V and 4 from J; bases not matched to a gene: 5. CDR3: CASSPGLAGVADTQYF. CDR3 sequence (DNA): TGTGCCAGCAGTCCGGGACTAGCGGGAGTTGCAGATACGCAGTATTTT.

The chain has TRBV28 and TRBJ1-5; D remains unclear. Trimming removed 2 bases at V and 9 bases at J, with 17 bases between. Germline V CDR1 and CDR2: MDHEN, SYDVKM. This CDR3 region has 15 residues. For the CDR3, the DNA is TGTGCCAGCAGTTTAAGGGAGAGCCCCGGAGGGCCCCAGCATTTT. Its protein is CASSLRESPGGPQHF.

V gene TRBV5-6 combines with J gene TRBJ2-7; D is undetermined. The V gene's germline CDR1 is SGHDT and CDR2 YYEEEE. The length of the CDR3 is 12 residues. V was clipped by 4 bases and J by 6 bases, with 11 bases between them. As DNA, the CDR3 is TGTGCCAGCAGCCTCCTATCAGGCGAGCAGTACTTC. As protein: CASSLLSGEQYF.

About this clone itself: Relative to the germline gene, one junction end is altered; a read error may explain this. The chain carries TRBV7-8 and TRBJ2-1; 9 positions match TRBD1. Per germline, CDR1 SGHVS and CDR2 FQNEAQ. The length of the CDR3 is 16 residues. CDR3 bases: TGTGCCAGCAGCTTAAGGCCCGGGACAGGGAACAATGGGCAGTTCTTC. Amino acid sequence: CASSLRPGTGNNGQFF.

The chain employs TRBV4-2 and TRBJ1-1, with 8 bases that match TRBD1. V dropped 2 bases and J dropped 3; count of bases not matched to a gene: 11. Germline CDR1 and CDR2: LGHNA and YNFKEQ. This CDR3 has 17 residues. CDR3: CASSQFSTGAMDTEAFF. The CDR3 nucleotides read TGTGCCAGCAGCCAATTTTCGACAGGGGCTATGGACACTGAAGCTTTCTTT.

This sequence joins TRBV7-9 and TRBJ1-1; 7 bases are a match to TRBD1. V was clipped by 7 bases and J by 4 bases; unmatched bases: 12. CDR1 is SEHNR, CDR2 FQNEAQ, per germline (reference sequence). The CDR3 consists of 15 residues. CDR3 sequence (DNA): TGTGCCAGCACACAGGGGTTAGGGCCGGGCACTGAAGCTTTCTTT. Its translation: CASTQGLGPGTEAFF.